These T cell receptor beta chains were read from a single sample in a study of blood T cell repertoires in COVID-19. Libraries were prepared by immunoSEQ multiplex PCR; TCRdb keeps only in-frame clonotypes and omits some of them. The sample holds approximately 310,000 clones, 80% to 90% seen once. Sequencing was carried out using peripheral blood. All receptors come from a man aged 50 or older with active or convalescent COVID-19. CDR3s include the opening cysteine and the closing phenylalanine or tryptophan.

v_gene | CDR3aa
TRBV29-1 | CSAPDTNTGELFF
TRBV19 | CASSIEPQAAFSYEQYF
TRBV6-2/TRBV6-3 | CASSRDRVGNQPQHF
TRBV29-1 | CSVEDPFGNSGNEQFF
TRBV5-1 | CASSLEQESYGYTF
TRBV7-6 | CASQRSPQETQYF
TRBV4-1 | CASSHVGKSPRATDTQYF
TRBV27 | CASSLLRQNTGELFF
TRBV6-6 | CASSYGRGGYTF
TRBV5-1 | CASKTGGSPNTGELFF
TRBV18 | CASSPYGQTYEQYF
TRBV7-3 | CASGGANYGYTF
TRBV7-2 | CASSSQRQGYTYNEQFF
TRBV19 | CASSTQGLLPEAQYF
TRBV5-1 | CASSSLAGIENEQFF
TRBV30 | CAWSRDSPYGYTF
TRBV27 | CASRVTGGGYTF
TRBV28 | CASSRLNQPQHF
TRBV6-1 | CASSERGGNTEAFF
TRBV6-5 | CASSYGPGYQPQHF
TRBV27 | CASSTGTGGERQAGVYEQYF
TRBV10-3 | CAISGTGTDTGELFF
TRBV5-1 | CASSRLDRGGTEAFF
TRBV28 | CASSFGGWYEQYF
TRBV5-5 | CASSLINRGAGANVLTF
TRBV28 | CASTPGLYNSPLHF
TRBV7-2 | CASSAQTGGAEAFF
TRBV19 | CASSRPRQGAGAKNIQYF
TRBV4-1 | CASSYRGTNEKLFF
TRBV6-2/TRBV6-3 | CASSARVRQFF
TRBV28 | CASLTGTEDEQYF
TRBV19 | CASSMGGGTQPQHF
TRBV24-1 | CATSDSGTGRTEAFF
TRBV9 | CASSLYPGLATDTQYF
TRBV7-3 | CASSSSGGAGETQYF